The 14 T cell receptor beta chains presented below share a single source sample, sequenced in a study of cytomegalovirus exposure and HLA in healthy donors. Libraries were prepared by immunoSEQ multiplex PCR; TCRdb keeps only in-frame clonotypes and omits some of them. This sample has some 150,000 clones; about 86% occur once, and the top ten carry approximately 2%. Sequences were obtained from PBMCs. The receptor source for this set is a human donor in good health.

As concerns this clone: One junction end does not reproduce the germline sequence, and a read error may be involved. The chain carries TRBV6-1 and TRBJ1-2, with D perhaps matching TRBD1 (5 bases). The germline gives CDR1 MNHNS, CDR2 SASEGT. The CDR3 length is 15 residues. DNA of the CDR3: TGTGCCAGCAGTGGGACATGGCGACGCAACTCTGGCTACACCTTC. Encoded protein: CASSGTWRRNSGYTF.

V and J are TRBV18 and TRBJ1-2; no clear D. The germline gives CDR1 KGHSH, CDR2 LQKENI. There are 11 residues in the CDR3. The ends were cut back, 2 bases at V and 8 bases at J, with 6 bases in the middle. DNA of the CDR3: TGTGCCAGCTCACCAGGAGGGGGCTACACCTTC. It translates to CASSPGGGYTF.

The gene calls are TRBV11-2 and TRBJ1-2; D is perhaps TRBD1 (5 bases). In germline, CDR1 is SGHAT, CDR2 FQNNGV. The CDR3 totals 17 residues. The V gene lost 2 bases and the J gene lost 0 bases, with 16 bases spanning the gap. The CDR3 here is CASSLRSYGTANYGYTF. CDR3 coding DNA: TGTGCCAGCAGCTTACGATCATATGGGACTGCTAACTATGGCTACACCTTC.

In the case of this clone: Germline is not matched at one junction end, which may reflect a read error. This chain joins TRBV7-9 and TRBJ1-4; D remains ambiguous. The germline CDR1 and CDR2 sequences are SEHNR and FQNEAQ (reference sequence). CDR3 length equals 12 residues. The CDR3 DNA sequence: TGTGCCAGCAGCTTAGAGCCGGGTAGGAACGTGTTT. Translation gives CASSLEPGRNVF.

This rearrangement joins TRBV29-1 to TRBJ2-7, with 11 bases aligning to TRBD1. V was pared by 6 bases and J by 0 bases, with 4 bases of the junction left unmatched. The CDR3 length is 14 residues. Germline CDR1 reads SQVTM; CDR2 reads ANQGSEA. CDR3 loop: CSVLGQGGSYEQYF. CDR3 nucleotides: TGCAGCGTCCTGGGACAGGGGGGCTCCTACGAGCAGTACTTC.

The CDR3 nucleotides read TGTGCCAGCAGTGGACGGCTAACAGGAAACTCTGGAAACACCATATATTTT. It specifies CASSGRLTGNSGNTIYF. This rearrangement joins TRBV2 to TRBJ1-3; D perhaps matches TRBD1 (5 bases). Trimming removed 4 bases at V and 0 bases at J, with 16 bases between. Germline V gives CDR1 SNHLY, CDR2 FYNNEI. The CDR3 has 17 amino acids.

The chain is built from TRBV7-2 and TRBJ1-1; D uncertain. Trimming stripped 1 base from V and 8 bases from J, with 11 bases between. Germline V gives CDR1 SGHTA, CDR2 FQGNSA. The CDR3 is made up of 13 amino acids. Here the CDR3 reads CASSLVSSKEAFF. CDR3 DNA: TGTGCCAGCAGCTTAGTCTCGAGTAAAGAAGCTTTCTTT.

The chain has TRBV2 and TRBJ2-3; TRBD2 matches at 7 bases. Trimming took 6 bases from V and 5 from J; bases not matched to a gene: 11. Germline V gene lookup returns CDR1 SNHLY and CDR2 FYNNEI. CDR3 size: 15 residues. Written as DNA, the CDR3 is TGTGCCAGCAGGGACCGGGACTACGCGGGAGATACGCAGTATTTT. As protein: CASRDRDYAGDTQYF.

In nucleotides, the CDR3 is TGTGCCAGCAGCTTAATTTCGAGCGCTGAGCAGTTCTTC. Protein: CASSLISSAEQFF. V and J are TRBV7-3 and TRBJ2-1; D is undetermined. The germline V gene encodes CDR1 SGHTA and CDR2 FQGTGA. The CDR3 totals 13 residues. Trimming left V 1 base short and J 9 bases short, with 10 bases between. Combining the CDR3 with reference TRBV7-3 and TRBJ2-1 gives the whole variable domain GAGVSQTPSNKVTEKGKYVELRCDPISGHTALYWYRQSLGQGPEFLIYFQGTGAADDSGLPNDRFFAVRPEGSVSTLKIQRTERGDSAVYLCASSLISSAEQFFGPGTRLTVL.

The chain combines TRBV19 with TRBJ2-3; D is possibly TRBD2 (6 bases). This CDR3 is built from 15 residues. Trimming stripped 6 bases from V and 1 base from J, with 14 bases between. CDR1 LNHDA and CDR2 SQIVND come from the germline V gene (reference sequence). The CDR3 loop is CASSLSGGGTDTQYF. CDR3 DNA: TGTGCCAGTAGCCTTAGCGGAGGGGGCACAGATACGCAGTATTTT.

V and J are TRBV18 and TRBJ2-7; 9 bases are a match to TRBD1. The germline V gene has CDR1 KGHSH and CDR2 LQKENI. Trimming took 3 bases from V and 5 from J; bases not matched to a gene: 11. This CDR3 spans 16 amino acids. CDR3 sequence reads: CASSPTGTGWANEQYF. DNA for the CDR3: TGTGCCAGCTCACCTACCGGGACAGGGTGGGCCAACGAGCAGTACTTC.

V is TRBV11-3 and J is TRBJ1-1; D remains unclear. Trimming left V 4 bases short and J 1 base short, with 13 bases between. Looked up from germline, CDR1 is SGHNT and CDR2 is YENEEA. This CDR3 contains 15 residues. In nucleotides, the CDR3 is TGTGCCAGCAGCTCCGAATCATCCGGGAACACTGAAGCTTTCTTT. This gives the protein CASSSESSGNTEAFF.

DNA for the CDR3: TGTGCCAGCAGCGGGGGCCAGACTCAAGAGACCCAGTACTTC. It translates to CASSGGQTQETQYF. The chain is built from TRBV9 and TRBJ2-5; D is possibly TRBD1 (5 bases). The V end was cut by 3 bases, the J end by 2 bases, with 11 bases between. Germline V gene sequence: CDR1 SGDLS, CDR2 YYNGEE. The CDR3 length is 14 residues.

The CDR3 sequence: CASSLKIGSSHNEQFF. As DNA, the CDR3 is TGTGCCAGCAGCTTAAAAATCGGGAGCAGCCACAATGAGCAGTTCTTC. The genes are TRBV13 and TRBJ2-1; D possibly corresponds to TRBD2 (6 bases). Germline V gene lookup returns CDR1 PRHDT and CDR2 FYEKMQ (reference sequence). Trimming took off 2 bases at V and 5 bases at J, with 16 bases between the two ends. CDR3 length: 16 amino acids.